These 28 T cell receptor beta chains share one sample of origin, sequenced in a study of T cells in Graves' hyperthyroidism and ophthalmopathy. The source material, RNA transcripts, was used to amplify TCR beta CDR3 regions. The HTBI primer set served for first-round RT-PCR of the TCR CDR3. TCRdb ran MiXCR on the multiplex PCR reads and lists one entry per CDR3 protein. The data show around 440,000 distinct CDR3 sequences, around 14% seen once. Sequenced sample: blood. The receptors stem from a woman between 18 and 29 years old with Graves' hyperthyroidism.

This clonotype showed up just a few times. This chain uses TRBV19 with TRBJ2-3; 9 nucleotides match TRBD2. The CDR3 runs to 14 residues. V lost 6 bases to trimming and J lost 1 base; unmatched junction nucleotides: 2. Germline-derived CDR1 and CDR2 are LNHDA and SQIVND (reference sequence). The CDR3 sequence: CASRKRGGTDTQYF. In DNA form, the CDR3 reads TGTGCCAGTAGAAAGCGGGGGGGCACAGATACGCAGTATTTT.

The chain links TRBV9 to TRBJ1-2; possibly TRBD1 for D (5 bases). Germline V gene lookup returns CDR1 SGDLS and CDR2 YYNGEE. The V end was cut by 3 bases, the J end by 6 bases, with 9 bases between. The CDR3 loop spans 12 amino acids. For the CDR3, the DNA is TGTGCCAGCAGCGGGGGACCTGATGGCTACACCTTC. This translates into CASSGGPDGYTF.

The gene calls are TRBV6-1 and TRBJ2-7; the match to TRBD2 covers 11 bases. Germline V gives CDR1 MNHNS, CDR2 SASEGT. CDR3 length: 15 amino acids. V lost 6 bases to trimming and J lost 0 bases; unmatched junction nucleotides: 4. The DNA for the CDR3 is TGTGCCAGCAGATCGGGGACTAGCGGCTCCTACGAGCAGTACTTC. Translation gives CASRSGTSGSYEQYF.

The rearrangement joins TRBV15 to TRBJ1-1; D remains ambiguous. Germline CDR1 is LNHNV and CDR2 is YYDKDF (reference sequence). The length of the CDR3 is 15 residues. V lost 3 bases and J 3 bases, leaving 14 bases between the germline ends. This CDR3 reads CATSRRAGVDTEAFF. DNA of the CDR3: TGTGCCACCAGCAGGCGAGCAGGCGTTGACACTGAAGCTTTCTTT.

About this clonotype: At one end the junction does not follow the germline gene, possibly because of a read error. The gene calls are TRBV7-9 and TRBJ1-1, with TRBD1 matching 7 bases. Germline V lookup: CDR1 SEHNR, CDR2 FQNEAQ (reference sequence). The CDR3 extends over 14 amino acids. CDR3 sequence (DNA): TGTGCCGGCAGCTCCCGGGACAGTACGACTGAAGCTTTCTTT. Protein product: CAGSSRDSTTEAFF.

This clonotype was observed at least ten times. The chain combines TRBV20-1 with TRBJ2-7; D unresolved. Trimming stripped 1 base from V and 1 base from J, with 11 bases between. This CDR3 is built from 14 residues. The germline V gene encodes CDR1 DFQATT and CDR2 SNEGSKA (reference sequence). CDR3: CSARGLAFSYEQYF. Here the CDR3 DNA reads TGCAGTGCTAGAGGACTGGCCTTTTCCTACGAGCAGTACTTC.

This clonotype was counted ten times or more. The V and J genes are TRBV3-1 and TRBJ2-1, with unresolved D. CDR3 length: 15 residues. Germline V gives CDR1 LGHDT, CDR2 YNNKEL (reference sequence). Trimming left V 0 bases short and J 3 bases short, with 9 bases between. The CDR3 loop reads CASSQDVSDYNEQFF. CDR3 coding DNA: TGTGCCAGCAGCCAAGATGTCTCTGACTACAATGAGCAGTTCTTC.

This clonotype has a single count. V and J are TRBV19 and TRBJ1-2; 9 bases line up with TRBD1. This CDR3 is 16 amino acids long. The V segment lost 3 bases and the J segment 5 bases; nucleotides outside the gene matches: 10. Germline V CDR1 and CDR2: LNHDA, SQIVND (reference sequence). The CDR3 bases are TGTGCCAGTAGTATCCCCCCGGGACAGGGAACTTATGGCTACACCTTC. It encodes CASSIPPGQGTYGYTF. Using reference TRBV19 and TRBJ1-2 for the parts outside the CDR3, the full variable domain is DGGITQSPKYLFRKEGQNVTLSCEQNLNHDAMYWYRQDPGQGLRLIYYSQIVNDFQKGDIAEGYSVSREKKESFPLTVTSAQKNPTAFYLCASSIPPGQGTYGYTFGSGTRLTVV.

This clonotype has at least ten counts. The V gene is TRBV11-2, the J gene TRBJ2-2, with TRBD1 matching over 8 bases. This CDR3 spans 15 amino acids. The V segment lost 5 bases and the J segment 1 base; nucleotides outside the gene matches: 3. CDR1 is SGHAT, CDR2 FQNNGV, per germline. The CDR3 DNA is TGTGCCAGCAGCAGGGACAGGATGAACACCGGGGAGCTGTTTTTT. It yields the protein CASSRDRMNTGELFF.

In its sample, this clonotype was seen a few times. The chain links TRBV5-1 to TRBJ2-7; 11 positions agree with TRBD2. CDR1 and CDR2 from the germline V gene are SGHRS and YFSETQ. Trimming took 4 bases from V and 2 from J; bases not matched to a gene: 5. This CDR3 spans 15 amino acids. In nucleotides, the CDR3 is TGCGCCAGCAGCCTCGGGACTAGCGGACCCTACGAGCAGTACTTC. Translating it yields CASSLGTSGPYEQYF.

The chain joins TRBV19 to TRBJ2-3; D is unresolved. The DNA end favors TRBJ1-5, so the J call may be wrong. The CDR3 spans 15 residues. The germline V gene encodes CDR1 LNHDA and CDR2 SQIVND (reference sequence). The CDR3 here is CASSPRTGSTDTQHF. The CDR3 nucleotides are TGTGCCAGTAGTCCACGGACGGGGAGCACAGATACGCAGCATTTT.

On this clonotype: A much larger clone lies one base from this, so it may be a read error. This chain joins TRBV12-3 or TRBV12-4 and TRBJ2-3, with 16 bases fitting TRBD2. The CDR3 covers 24 residues. Trimming took 6 bases from V and 1 from J; bases not matched to a gene: 25. CDR3 coding DNA: TGTGCCAGCAGCTTCGGCGTGGGACTAGCGGGAGGGCCTAGGACCGACGACCGCACAGATACGCAGTATTTT. Encoded protein: CASSFGVGLAGGPRTDDRTDTQYF.

This clonotype was recorded many times. The chain joins TRBV7-9 to TRBJ1-2; D not resolved. V lost 5 bases, J lost 2 bases, and 12 bases lay in between. The CDR3 length is 14 residues. Germline V gene sequence: CDR1 SEHNR, CDR2 FQNEAQ (reference sequence). The chain's CDR3 is CASSQDGLNYGYTF. Written as DNA, the CDR3 is TGTGCCAGCAGCCAAGACGGGTTGAACTATGGCTACACCTTC.

The table lists this clonotype with a few counts. The chain couples TRBV20-1 to TRBJ1-1; TRBD1 matches at 8 bases. V was pared by 1 base and J by 4 bases, with 2 bases of the junction left unmatched. This CDR3 has 13 residues. CDR1 and CDR2 from the germline V gene are DFQATT and SNEGSKA (reference sequence). CDR3 bases: TGCAGTGCTAGAGGGACAGGGACCACTGAAGCTTTCTTT. The encoded protein is CSARGTGTTEAFF.

This clonotype was observed a handful of times. A much larger clone is a single base away; this may be a read error. The V call is TRBV3-1, the J call TRBJ2-7; TRBD2 aligns across 9 bases. Germline-derived CDR1 and CDR2 are LGHDT and YNNKEL (reference sequence). Trimming cost V 1 base and J 0 bases; bases outside gene matches: 7. This CDR3 has 17 amino acids. CDR3 loop: CASSQGTSEVSSYEQYF. The CDR3 DNA reads as TGTGCCAGCAGCCAAGGGACTAGCGAGGTTAGCTCCTACGAGCAGTACTTC.

V gene TRBV6-1 combines with J gene TRBJ1-2; D gene uncertain. The V gene lost 6 bases and the J gene lost 8 bases, with 22 bases spanning the gap. Germline-derived CDR1 and CDR2 are MNHNS and SASEGT. This CDR3 is built from 15 residues. This CDR3 reads CASSVQSDGVGGYTF. The CDR3 nucleotides are TGTGCCAGCAGCGTGCAATCGGACGGCGTGGGAGGCTACACCTTC.

This clonotype was detected ten times or more. The V call is TRBV9, the J call TRBJ2-5; D is ambiguous. The CDR3 has 14 residues. The ends were cut back, 0 bases at V and 1 base at J, with 7 bases in the middle. The germline CDR1 and CDR2 sequences are SGDLS and YYNGEE. DNA of the CDR3: TGTGCCAGCAGCGTAGGGACCATCCAAGAGACCCAGTACTTC. Its protein is CASSVGTIQETQYF.

This clonotype appeared many times. The rearrangement links TRBV9 to TRBJ1-6, with D hard to call. Germline CDR1 is SGDLS and CDR2 is YYNGEE. Trimming left V 0 bases short and J 9 bases short, with 16 bases between. The CDR3 has 16 amino acids. CDR3 coding DNA: TGTGCCAGCAGCGTAGGGCCGGGTGATGGCCGTTCACCCCTCCACTTT. Amino acids: CASSVGPGDGRSPLHF.

This clonotype has a count of ten or more. This chain links TRBV5-1 with TRBJ2-3; no clear D. Trimming shortened V by 0 bases and J by 3 bases, and 17 bases separated the two germline ends. There are 17 residues in the CDR3. Per germline, CDR1 SGHRS and CDR2 YFSETQ. The CDR3 loop is CASSLGGQNGWTDTQYF. DNA of the CDR3: TGCGCCAGCAGCTTGGGAGGCCAGAACGGGTGGACAGATACGCAGTATTTT.

The V call is TRBV3-1, the J call TRBJ1-1, with D hard to call. The CDR3 has 15 amino acids. Germline loops: CDR1 LGHDT, CDR2 YNNKEL (reference sequence). Trimming took 0 bases from V and 1 from J, leaving 9 bases between them. CDR3 nucleotides: TGTGCCAGCAGCCAAGATGCCGGAAGGAACACTGAAGCTTTCTTT. It specifies CASSQDAGRNTEAFF. The whole variable domain, filled in from reference TRBV3-1 and TRBJ1-1, reads DTAVSQTPKYLVTQMGNDKSIKCEQNLGHDTMYWYKQDSKKFLKIMFSYNNKELIINETVPNRFSPKSPDKAHLNLHINSLELGDSAVYFCASSQDAGRNTEAFFGQGTRLTVV.

This clonotype was detected many times. This rearrangement joins TRBV7-2 to TRBJ2-5; no definite D call. Trimming cost V 0 bases and J 0 bases, with 2 bases left between them. Germline V gene lookup returns CDR1 SGHTA and CDR2 FQGNSA. The CDR3 sequence is 13 residues long. The CDR3 nucleotides are TGTGCCAGCAGCTTAGCCAACCAAGAGACCCAGTACTTC. Translated, it gives CASSLANQETQYF.

The gene calls are TRBV12-3 or TRBV12-4 and TRBJ2-7; 14 bases are a match to TRBD2. V was pared by 5 bases and J by 6 bases, with 9 bases of the junction left unmatched. The CDR3 sequence is 16 residues long. The CDR3 DNA sequence: TGTGCCAGCAGTACCGGGACTAGCGGGAGTTTAGGCGAGCAGTACTTC. It encodes CASSTGTSGSLGEQYF.

In its sample, this clonotype was seen many times. The chain links TRBV14 to TRBJ1-1; D is unresolved. CDR1 SGHDN and CDR2 FVKESK come from the germline V gene. This CDR3 comprises 11 residues. V was trimmed by 3 bases and J by 6 bases, leaving 5 bases between them. The chain's CDR3 is CASSHRAEAFF. CDR3 DNA sequence: TGTGCCAGCAGCCATAGGGCTGAAGCTTTCTTT.

Many counts were recorded for this clonotype. Written as DNA, the CDR3 is TGCGCCAGCAGCTTGGCCGGAAACACCGGGGAGCTGTTTTTT. It yields the protein CASSLAGNTGELFF. V and J are TRBV5-1 and TRBJ2-2; D gene uncertain. From germline, CDR1 is SGHRS and CDR2 YFSETQ. This CDR3 is built from 14 residues. Deletions cut 0 bases from V and 2 bases from J, with 5 bases between.

The chain carries TRBV2 and TRBJ2-7; a possible D gene is TRBD2 (6 bases). Germline V gives CDR1 SNHLY, CDR2 FYNNEI. With 6 bases removed from V and 6 bases from J, the gap between germline ends came to 24 bases. The CDR3 consists of 16 residues. CDR3 DNA: TGTGCCAGCAGATTGCCCTTTTTAGGGACTCGGGGCGAGCAGTACTTC. This translates into CASRLPFLGTRGEQYF. Together with reference TRBV2 and TRBJ2-7, the CDR3 gives the full variable domain: EPEVTQTPSHQVTQMGQEVILRCVPISNHLYFYWYRQILGQKVEFLVSFYNNEISEKSEIFDDQFSVERPDGSNFTLKIRSTKLEDSAMYFCASRLPFLGTRGEQYFGPGTRLTVT.

This clonotype was observed many times. The rearrangement uses TRBV28 and TRBJ1-2; the match to TRBD1 covers 11 bases. The germline V gene has CDR1 MDHEN and CDR2 SYDVKM. CDR3 length: 14 residues. V dropped 7 bases and J dropped 8; count of bases not matched to a gene: 9. The CDR3 nucleotides read TGTGCCAGCACCTGGGGACAGGGGGAAGGAGGCTACACCTTC. It encodes CASTWGQGEGGYTF.

This clonotype appeared many times. V gene TRBV18 combines with J gene TRBJ1-2, with D possibly TRBD1 on 5 matching bases. Between the trimmed V and J ends, which lost 3 bases and 8 bases, there was a span of 10 bases. This CDR3 contains 12 residues. The germline V gene has CDR1 KGHSH and CDR2 LQKENI. The CDR3 DNA follows: TGTGCCAGCTCACCTCAGGGATCCGGCTACACCTTC. It encodes CASSPQGSGYTF.

The rearrangement uses TRBV4-2 and TRBJ1-2; D not certain. With 1 base removed from V and 0 bases from J, the gap between germline ends came to 12 bases. This CDR3 region has 16 residues. Germline loops: CDR1 LGHNA, CDR2 YNFKEQ. CDR3 region: CASSQAGSSTNYGYTF. CDR3 nucleotide sequence: TGTGCCAGCAGCCAAGCCGGATCTTCTACTAACTATGGCTACACCTTC.